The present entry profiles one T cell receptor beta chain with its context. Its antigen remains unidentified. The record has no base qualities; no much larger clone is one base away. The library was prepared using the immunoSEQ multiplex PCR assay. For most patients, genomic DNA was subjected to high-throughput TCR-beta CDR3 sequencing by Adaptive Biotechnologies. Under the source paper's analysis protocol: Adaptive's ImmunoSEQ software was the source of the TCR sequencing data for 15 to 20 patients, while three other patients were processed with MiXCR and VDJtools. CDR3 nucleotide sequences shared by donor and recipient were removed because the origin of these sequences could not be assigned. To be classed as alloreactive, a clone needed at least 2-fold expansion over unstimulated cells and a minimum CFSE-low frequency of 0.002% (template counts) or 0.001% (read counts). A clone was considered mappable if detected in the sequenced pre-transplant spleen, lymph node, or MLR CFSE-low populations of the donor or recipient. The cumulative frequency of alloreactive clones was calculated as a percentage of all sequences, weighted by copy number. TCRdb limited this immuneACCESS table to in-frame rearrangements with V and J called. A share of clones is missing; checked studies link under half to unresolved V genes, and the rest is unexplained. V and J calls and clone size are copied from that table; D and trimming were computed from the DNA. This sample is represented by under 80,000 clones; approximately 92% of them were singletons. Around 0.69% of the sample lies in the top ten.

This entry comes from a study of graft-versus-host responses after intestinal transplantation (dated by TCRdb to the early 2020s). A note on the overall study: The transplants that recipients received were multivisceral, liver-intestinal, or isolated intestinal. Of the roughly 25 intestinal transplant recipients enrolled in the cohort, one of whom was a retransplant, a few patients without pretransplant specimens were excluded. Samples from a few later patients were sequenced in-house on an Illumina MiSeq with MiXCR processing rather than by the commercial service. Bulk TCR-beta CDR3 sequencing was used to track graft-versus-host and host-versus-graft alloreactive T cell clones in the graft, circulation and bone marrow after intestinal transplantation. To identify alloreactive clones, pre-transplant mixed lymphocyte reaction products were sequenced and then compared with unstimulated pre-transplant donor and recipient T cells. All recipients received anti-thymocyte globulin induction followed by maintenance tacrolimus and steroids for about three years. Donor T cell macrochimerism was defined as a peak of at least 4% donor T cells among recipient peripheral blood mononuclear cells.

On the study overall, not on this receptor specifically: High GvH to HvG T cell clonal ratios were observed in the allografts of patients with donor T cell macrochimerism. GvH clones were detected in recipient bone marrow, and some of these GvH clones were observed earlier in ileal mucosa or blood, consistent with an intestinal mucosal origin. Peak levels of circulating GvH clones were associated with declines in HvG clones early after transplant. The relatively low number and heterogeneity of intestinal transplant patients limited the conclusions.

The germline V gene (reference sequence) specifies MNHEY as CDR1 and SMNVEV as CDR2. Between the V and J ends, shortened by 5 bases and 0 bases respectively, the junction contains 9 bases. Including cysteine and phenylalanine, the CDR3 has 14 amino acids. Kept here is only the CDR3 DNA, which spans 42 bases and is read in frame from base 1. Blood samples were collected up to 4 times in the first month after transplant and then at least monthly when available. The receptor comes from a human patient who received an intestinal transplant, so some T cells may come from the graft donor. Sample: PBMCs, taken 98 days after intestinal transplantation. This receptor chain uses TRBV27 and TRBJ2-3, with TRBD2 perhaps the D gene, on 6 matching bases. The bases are TGTGCCAGCAGTGTAGCGGATAGCACAGATACGCAGTATTTT. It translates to CASSVADSTDTQYF.